The clone carrying this T cell receptor (beta chain) was detected many times. Antigen specificity is unknown. The sample is drawn from a study of T cell repertoires in cytomegalovirus infection. Study-wide background: From public TCR beta signatures came an indication of both CMV infection and matching HLA type. Findings of the study overall: CMV-specific TCR beta clonotypes restricted by HLA-C were the ones dominating the ex vivo response.

TCRdb analysed the reads with MiXCR anew, one entry per CDR3 protein. The sample records approximately 500,000 distinct CDR3 sequences, more than 15% being singletons. The sample consisted of CD8+ T cells from PBMCs. This TCR was sampled from a human donor in good health (CMV status not recorded). Some clones in this sample may be carry-over from other donors' samples.

Written as DNA, the CDR3 is TGTGCCAGCAGCTTAGCGCTGCCAGGGGGCAATAACTATGGCTACACCTTC. It is translated as CASSLALPGGNNYGYTF. V and J are TRBV7-2 and TRBJ1-2; TRBD1 aligns across 8 bases. CDR1 and CDR2 from the germline V gene are SGHTA and FQGNSA. The length of the CDR3 is 17 residues. V was clipped by 0 bases and J by 1 base; unmatched bases: 7.